The rows below give T cell receptor beta chains drawn from one sample of a study of blood T cell repertoires in COVID-19. Sequencing used immunoSEQ multiplex PCR; TCRdb keeps in-frame clones, though not all of them. This table has about 64,000 clones, more than 70% appearing once. The material sequenced was peripheral blood. The source of these receptors is a man in his sixties or seventies with acute or convalescent COVID-19. Each CDR3 is given without its conserved first and last residue.

TRBV9	ASSVGGTNTGELF
TRBV5-6	ASSSAPGNEKLF
TRBV20-1	SASQGRGDEKLF
TRBV6-2/TRBV6-3	ASSYRVGSNQPQH
TRBV29-1	SLIYGYT
TRBV9	ASSVALDRGTDTQY
TRBV11-3	ASSLVGDPNTGELF
TRBV19	ASSSRGGTEAF
TRBV6-5	ASTRDRGLYGYT
TRBV28	ASSLSQFSNQPQH
TRBV10-2	ASSPMRGRDTEAF
TRBV5-6	ASSLYDTFRNQPQH
TRBV27	ASRFGGWPATNEKLF
TRBV7-4	ASSPATGRSGSYNSPLH
TRBV5-4	ASSVGTSKRGTDTQY
TRBV28	ASSSQGVGNQPQH
TRBV7-8	ASSPSWNTEAF
TRBV6-2/TRBV6-3	ASSHVSGTVNTGELF
TRBV27	ASSLNFGRVANYGYT
TRBV11-1	ASSHRDRASGNTIY
TRBV7-9	ASSSAGGSGYT
TRBV4-1	ASSPKSYEKLF